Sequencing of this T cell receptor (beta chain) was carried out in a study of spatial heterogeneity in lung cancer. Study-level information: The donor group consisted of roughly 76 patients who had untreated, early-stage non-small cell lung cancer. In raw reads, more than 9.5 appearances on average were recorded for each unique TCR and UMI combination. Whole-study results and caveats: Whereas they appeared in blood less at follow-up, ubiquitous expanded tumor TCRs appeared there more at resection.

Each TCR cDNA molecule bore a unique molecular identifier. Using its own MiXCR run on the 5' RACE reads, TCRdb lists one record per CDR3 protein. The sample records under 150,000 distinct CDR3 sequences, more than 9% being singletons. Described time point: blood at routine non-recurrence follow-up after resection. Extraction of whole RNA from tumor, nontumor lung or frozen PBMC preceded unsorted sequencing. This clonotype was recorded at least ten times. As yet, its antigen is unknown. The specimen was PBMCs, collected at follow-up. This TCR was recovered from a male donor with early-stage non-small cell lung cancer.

The CDR3 DNA follows: TGTGCCAGCAGTTTACAGGACGGATCCTACGAGCAGTACTTC. Its translation: CASSLQDGSYEQYF. The chain recombines TRBV27 with TRBJ2-7; D remains ambiguous. The ends were cut back, 2 bases at V and 1 base at J, with 9 bases in the middle. Germline V gene lookup returns CDR1 MNHEY and CDR2 SMNVEV (reference sequence). The CDR3 has 14 residues.